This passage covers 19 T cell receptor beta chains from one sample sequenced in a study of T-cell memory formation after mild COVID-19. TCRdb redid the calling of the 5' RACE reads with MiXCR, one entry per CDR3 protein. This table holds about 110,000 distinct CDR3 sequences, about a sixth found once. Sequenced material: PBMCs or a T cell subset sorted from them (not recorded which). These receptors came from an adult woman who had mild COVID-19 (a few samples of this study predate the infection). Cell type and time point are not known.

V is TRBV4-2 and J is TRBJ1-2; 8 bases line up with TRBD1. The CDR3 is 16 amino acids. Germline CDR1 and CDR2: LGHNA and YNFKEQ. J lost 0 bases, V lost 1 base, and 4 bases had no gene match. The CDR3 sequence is CASSQARQGPNYGYTF. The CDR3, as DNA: TGTGCCAGCAGCCAAGCGAGACAGGGGCCTAACTATGGCTACACCTTC.

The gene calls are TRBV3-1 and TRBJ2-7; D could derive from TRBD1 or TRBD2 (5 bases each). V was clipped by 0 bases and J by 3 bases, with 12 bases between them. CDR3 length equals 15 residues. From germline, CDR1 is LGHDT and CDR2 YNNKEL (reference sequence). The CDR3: CASSQDEGRIYEQYF. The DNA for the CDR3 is TGTGCCAGCAGCCAAGACGAGGGGAGAATCTACGAGCAGTACTTC.

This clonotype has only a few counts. CDR3 sequence reads: CASSLSVPGGNYGYTF. CDR3 bases: TGTGCCAGCAGTTTATCGGTCCCGGGGGGGAACTATGGCTACACCTTC. V and J are TRBV27 and TRBJ1-2; tentatively, D is TRBD1 (5 bases). The CDR3 sequence is 16 residues long. The V end was cut by 0 bases, the J end by 2 bases, with 13 bases between. Germline V CDR1 and CDR2: MNHEY, SMNVEV (reference sequence).

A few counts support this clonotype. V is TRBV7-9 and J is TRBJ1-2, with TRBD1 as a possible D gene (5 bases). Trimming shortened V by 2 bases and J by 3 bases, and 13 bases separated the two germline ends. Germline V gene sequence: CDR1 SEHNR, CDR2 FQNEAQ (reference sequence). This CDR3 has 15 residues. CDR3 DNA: TGTGCCAGCAGCTTATCTCCTGGGGACGACTATGGCTACACCTTC. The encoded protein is CASSLSPGDDYGYTF.

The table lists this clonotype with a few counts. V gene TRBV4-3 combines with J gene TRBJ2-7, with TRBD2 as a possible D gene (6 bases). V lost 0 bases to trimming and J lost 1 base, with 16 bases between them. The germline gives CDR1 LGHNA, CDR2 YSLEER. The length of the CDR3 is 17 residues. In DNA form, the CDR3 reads TGCGCCAGCAGCCAAGACCGGGACTCCGAACGGTCCTACGAGCAGTACTTC. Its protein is CASSQDRDSERSYEQYF.

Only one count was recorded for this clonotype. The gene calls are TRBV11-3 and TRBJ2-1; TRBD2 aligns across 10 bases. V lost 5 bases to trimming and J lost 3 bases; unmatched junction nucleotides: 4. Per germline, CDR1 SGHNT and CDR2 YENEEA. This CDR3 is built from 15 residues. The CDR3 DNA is TGTGCCAGCAGCCGAAGCGGGAGGGGCTACAATGAGCAGTTCTTC. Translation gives CASSRSGRGYNEQFF.

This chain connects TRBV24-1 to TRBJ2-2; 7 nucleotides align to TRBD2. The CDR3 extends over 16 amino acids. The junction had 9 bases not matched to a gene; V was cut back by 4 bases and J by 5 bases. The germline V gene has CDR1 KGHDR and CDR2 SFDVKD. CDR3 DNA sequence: TGTGCCACCAGTGAAGGCGGGAGTTCAACAACCGGGGAGCTGTTTTTT. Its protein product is CATSEGGSSTTGELFF.

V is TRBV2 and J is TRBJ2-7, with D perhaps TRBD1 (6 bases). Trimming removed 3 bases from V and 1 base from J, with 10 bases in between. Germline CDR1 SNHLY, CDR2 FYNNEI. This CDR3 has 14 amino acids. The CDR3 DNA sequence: TGTGCCAGCAGTGATTGGACAGCGTCCTACGAGCAGTACTTC. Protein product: CASSDWTASYEQYF. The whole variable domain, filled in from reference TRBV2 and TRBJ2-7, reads EPEVTQTPSHQVTQMGQEVILRCVPISNHLYFYWYRQILGQKVEFLVSFYNNEISEKSEIFDDQFSVERPDGSNFTLKIRSTKLEDSAMYFCASSDWTASYEQYFGPGTRLTVT.

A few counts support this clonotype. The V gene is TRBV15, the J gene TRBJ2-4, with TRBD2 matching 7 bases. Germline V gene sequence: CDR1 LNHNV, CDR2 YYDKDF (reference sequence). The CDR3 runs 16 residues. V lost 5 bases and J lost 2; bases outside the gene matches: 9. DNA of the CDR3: TGTGCCACCAGCCCGAGGGCGGGGGTAACCAAAAACATTCAGTACTTC. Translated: CATSPRAGVTKNIQYF.

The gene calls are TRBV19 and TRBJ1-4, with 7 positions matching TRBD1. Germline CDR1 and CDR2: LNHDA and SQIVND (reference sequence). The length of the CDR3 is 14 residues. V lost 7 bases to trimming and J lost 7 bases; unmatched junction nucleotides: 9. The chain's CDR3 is CASTISGGREKLFF. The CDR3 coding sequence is TGTGCCAGTACCATATCAGGGGGACGTGAAAAACTGTTTTTT.

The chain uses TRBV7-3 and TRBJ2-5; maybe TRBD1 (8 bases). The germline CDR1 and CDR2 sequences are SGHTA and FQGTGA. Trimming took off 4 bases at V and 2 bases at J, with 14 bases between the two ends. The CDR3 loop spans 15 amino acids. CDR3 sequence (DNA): TGTGCCAGCAGCTATGGACAGGGACTACAAGAGACCCAGTACTTC. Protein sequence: CASSYGQGLQETQYF. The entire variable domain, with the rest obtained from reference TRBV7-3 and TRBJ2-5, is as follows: GAGVSQTPSNKVTEKGKYVELRCDPISGHTALYWYRQSLGQGPEFLIYFQGTGAADDSGLPNDRFFAVRPEGSVSTLKIQRTERGDSAVYLCASSYGQGLQETQYFGPGTRLLVL.

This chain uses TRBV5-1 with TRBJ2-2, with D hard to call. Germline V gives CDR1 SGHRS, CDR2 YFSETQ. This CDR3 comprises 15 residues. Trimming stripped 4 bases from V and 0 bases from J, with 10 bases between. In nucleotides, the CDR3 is TGCGCCAGCAGCCCGGGCGATACGAACACCGGGGAGCTGTTTTTT. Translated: CASSPGDTNTGELFF.

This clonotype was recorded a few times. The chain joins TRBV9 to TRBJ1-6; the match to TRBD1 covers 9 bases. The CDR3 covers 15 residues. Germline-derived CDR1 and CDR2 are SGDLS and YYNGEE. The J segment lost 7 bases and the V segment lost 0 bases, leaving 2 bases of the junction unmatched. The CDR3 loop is CASSVAQGANSPLHF. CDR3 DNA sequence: TGTGCCAGCAGCGTAGCACAGGGGGCGAATTCACCCCTCCACTTT.

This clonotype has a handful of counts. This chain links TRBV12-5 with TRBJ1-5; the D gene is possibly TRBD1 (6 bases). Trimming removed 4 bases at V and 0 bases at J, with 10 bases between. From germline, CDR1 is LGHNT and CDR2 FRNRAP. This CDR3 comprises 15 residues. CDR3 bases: TGTGCTAGTGGTTCGCCAGGGGATAGCAATCAGCCCCAGCATTTT. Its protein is CASGSPGDSNQPQHF.

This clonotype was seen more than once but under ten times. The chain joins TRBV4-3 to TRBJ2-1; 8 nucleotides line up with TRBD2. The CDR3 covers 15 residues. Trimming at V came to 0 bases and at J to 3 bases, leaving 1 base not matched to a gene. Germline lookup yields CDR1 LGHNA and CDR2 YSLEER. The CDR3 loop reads CASSQDSGIYNEQFF. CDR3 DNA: TGCGCCAGCAGCCAAGATAGCGGGATCTACAATGAGCAGTTCTTC.

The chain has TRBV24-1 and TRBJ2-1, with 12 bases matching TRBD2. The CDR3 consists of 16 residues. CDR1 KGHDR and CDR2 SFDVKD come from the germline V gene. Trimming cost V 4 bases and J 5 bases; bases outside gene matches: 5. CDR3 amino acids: CATSEYGLAGNNEQFF. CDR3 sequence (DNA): TGTGCCACCAGTGAATACGGACTAGCGGGAAACAATGAGCAGTTCTTC.

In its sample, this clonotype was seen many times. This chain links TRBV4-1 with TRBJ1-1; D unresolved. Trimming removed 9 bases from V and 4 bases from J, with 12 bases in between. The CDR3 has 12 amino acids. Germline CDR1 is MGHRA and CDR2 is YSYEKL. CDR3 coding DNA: TGCGCCAGTGACTCGCGGGGCACTGAAGCTTTCTTT. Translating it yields CASDSRGTEAFF.

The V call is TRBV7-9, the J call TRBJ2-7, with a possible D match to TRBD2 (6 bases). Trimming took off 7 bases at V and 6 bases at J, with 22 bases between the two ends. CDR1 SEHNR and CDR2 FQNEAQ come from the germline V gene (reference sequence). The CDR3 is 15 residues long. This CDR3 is CASTWAGTHWAEQYF. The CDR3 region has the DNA TGTGCCAGCACCTGGGCGGGAACCCACTGGGCCGAGCAGTACTTC.

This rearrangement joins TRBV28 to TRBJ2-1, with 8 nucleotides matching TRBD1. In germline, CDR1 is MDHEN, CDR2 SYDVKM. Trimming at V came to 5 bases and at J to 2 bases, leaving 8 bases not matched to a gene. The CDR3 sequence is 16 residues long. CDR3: CASSPRPGQAYNEQFF. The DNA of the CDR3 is TGTGCCAGCAGTCCCAGACCGGGACAGGCCTACAATGAGCAGTTCTTC.